These T cell receptor beta chains were read from a single sample in a study of T cell therapy after organ transplantation. TCRdb's table, derived via immunoSEQ multiplex PCR, lists solely in-frame clones and lacks some. The sample consists of approximately 6,400 clones, about 76% of them appearing once. Their target antigens are unknown. The input for sequencing was CD8+ T cells from blood, taken after autologous CMV-specific T cell therapy. These receptor sequences come from a human patient who had received a solid organ transplant and had CMV disease. Some T cells here may be from the graft donor. The CDR3 runs from the conserved cysteine through the conserved F or W. The D gene is left open where the match is weak. Rows give clone size only sometimes, using once, few, many, or a class for an expanded clone.

clone size	J gene	D gene	V gene	CDR3 protein	CDR3 DNA
-	TRBJ2-1	-	TRBV9	CASSPRWRGAYNEQFF	TGTGCCAGCAGCCCCCGTTGGAGGGGGGCCTACAATGAGCAGTTCTTC
-	TRBJ2-7	-	TRBV21-1	CASSKRGGTGEVHEQYF	TGTGCCAGCAGCAAAAGGGGTGGGACAGGGGAAGTACACGAGCAGTACTTC
few	TRBJ2-7	TRBD1	TRBV27	CASSFTGAEQYF	TGTGCCAGCAGTTTCACAGGGGCCGAGCAGTACTTC
few	TRBJ2-7	-	TRBV6-9	CASRSESYEQYF	TGTGCCAGCAGATCAGAGTCCTACGAGCAGTACTTC
-	TRBJ2-7	-	TRBV2	CASSPASGLSYEQYF	TGTGCCAGCAGTCCCGCCTCGGGACTGAGCTACGAGCAGTACTTC
-	TRBJ1-5	-	TRBV27	CASSLGGVRNQPQHF	TGTGCCAGCAGTTTAGGGGGGGTAAGGAATCAGCCCCAGCATTTT
-	TRBJ1-2	-	TRBV27	CASSLFSMSNYGYTF	TGTGCCAGCAGTTTATTTTCAATGTCTAACTATGGCTACACCTTC
-	TRBJ1-6	-	TRBV28	CASRWLAGDNSPLHF	TGTGCCAGCAGGTGGTTGGCGGGCGATAATTCACCCCTCCACTTT
-	TRBJ2-1	TRBD2	TRBV4-3	CASSYLAGNDNEQFF	TGCGCCAGCAGCTACCTAGCGGGAAACGATAATGAGCAGTTCTTC
few	TRBJ2-4	-	TRBV14	CASSQAKRQNIQYF	TGTGCCAGCAGCCAAGCAAAGCGACAAAACATTCAGTACTTC